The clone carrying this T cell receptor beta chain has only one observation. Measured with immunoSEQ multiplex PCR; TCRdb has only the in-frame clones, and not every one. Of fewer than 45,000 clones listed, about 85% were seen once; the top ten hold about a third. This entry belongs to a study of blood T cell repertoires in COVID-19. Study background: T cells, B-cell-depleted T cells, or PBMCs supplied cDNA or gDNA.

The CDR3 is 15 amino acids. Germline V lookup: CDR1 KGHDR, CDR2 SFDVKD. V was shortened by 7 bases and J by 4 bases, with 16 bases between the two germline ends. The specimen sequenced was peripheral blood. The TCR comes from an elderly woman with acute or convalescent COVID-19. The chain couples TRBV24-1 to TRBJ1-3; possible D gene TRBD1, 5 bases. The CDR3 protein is CATSRLGGGGNTIYF. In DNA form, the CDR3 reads TGTGCCACCAGCCGGTTGGGGGGAGGAGGAAACACCATATATTTT.